This entry describes one TCR beta chain. This sample is drawn from a study of cytomegalovirus exposure and HLA in healthy donors. This CDR3 is built from 16 residues. The germline V gene encodes CDR1 SGDLS and CDR2 YYNGEE. V was pared by 0 bases and J by 4 bases, with 0 bases of the junction left unmatched. 13 Jbeta primers and 60 Vbeta primers were used for the PCR. Profiled with immunoSEQ multiplex PCR; TCRdb holds only in-frame clones, not every one. The table includes nearly 110,000 clones, around 73% detected once. This rearrangement joins TRBV9 to TRBJ2-3; 15 bases are shared with TRBD2. The clonotype comes from a man aged 25-45 years in good health and CMV-seronegative. Sequenced sample: PBMCs. CDR3 loop: CASSVGTSGGADTQYF. Here the CDR3 DNA reads TGTGCCAGCAGCGTAGGGACTAGCGGGGGGGCAGATACGCAGTATTTT. The full variable domain, rest sourced from reference TRBV9 and TRBJ2-3, is DSGVTQTPKHLITATGQRVTLRCSPRSGDLSVYWYQQSLDQGLQFLIQYYNGEERAKGNILERFSAQQFPDLHSELNLSSLELGDSALYFCASSVGTSGGADTQYFGPGTRLTVL.